This T cell receptor beta chain was identified during a study of shared clonotypes between healthy human individuals. General study points: Researchers sampled only blood; tissue repertoires likely differ. Only a few donors were included, so the genetic and exposure-history diversity represented was limited.

Assay: immunoSEQ multiplex PCR; the TCRdb copy retains only in-frame clones and omits some. Of some 530,000 clones in the sample, approximately 82% are singletons; the top ten hold 12%. Extraction of genomic DNA in unsorted samples used about 90 million PBMCs. To note about this clone: What it recognizes is unknown. At one of its ends the junction is not consistent with the germline gene, which may arise from a read error.

The sequence was obtained from a woman between 40 and 50 years old in good health. Some clones in this sample may be carry-over from other donors' samples. The sequenced sample consisted of PBMCs.

In DNA, the CDR3 is TGCACCAGCAGCCAACCGCGGGTTGGCTCCTACGAGCAGTACTTC. It yields the protein CTSSQPRVGSYEQYF. The chain combines TRBV4-1 with TRBJ2-7; D might be TRBD2 (5 bases). Looked up from germline, CDR1 is MGHRA and CDR2 is YSYEKL. The CDR3 contains 15 residues.